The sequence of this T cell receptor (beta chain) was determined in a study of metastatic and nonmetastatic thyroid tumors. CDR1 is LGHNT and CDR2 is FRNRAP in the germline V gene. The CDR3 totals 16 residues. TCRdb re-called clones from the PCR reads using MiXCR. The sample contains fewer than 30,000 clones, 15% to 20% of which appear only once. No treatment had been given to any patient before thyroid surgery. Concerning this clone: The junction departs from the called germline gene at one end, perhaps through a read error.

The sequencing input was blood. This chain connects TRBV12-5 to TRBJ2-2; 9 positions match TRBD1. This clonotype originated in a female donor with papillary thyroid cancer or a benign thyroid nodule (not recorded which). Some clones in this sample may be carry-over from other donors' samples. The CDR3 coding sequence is TGTGCTAGTGGTTCCGAAAACAGGGGGCACACCGGGGAGCCGTTTTTT. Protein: CASGSENRGHTGEPFF.